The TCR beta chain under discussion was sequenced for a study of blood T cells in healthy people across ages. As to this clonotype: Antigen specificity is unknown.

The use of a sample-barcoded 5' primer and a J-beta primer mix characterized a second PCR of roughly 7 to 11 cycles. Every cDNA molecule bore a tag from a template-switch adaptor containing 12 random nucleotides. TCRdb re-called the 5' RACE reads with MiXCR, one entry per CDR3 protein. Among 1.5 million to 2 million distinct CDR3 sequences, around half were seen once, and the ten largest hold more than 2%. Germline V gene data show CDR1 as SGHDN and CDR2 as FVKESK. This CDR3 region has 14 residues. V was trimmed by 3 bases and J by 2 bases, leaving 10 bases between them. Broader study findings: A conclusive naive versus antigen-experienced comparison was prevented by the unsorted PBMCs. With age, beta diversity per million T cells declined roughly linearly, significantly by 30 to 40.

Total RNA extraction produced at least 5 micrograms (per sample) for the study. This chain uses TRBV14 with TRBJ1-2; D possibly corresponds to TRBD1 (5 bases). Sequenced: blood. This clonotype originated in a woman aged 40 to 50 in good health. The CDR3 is CASSQGLPNYGYTF. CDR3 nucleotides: TGTGCCAGCAGCCAGGGACTTCCCAACTATGGCTACACCTTC.